Below, one TCR beta chain is given with its context. Antigen specificity is unknown. This record comes from a study of cytomegalovirus exposure and HLA in healthy donors. Study observations and caveats: Fewer N-insertions than the roughly 700-donor mean were reportedly shown by an Asian-associated ancestry cluster in a later analysis.

V lost 6 bases, J lost 2 bases, and 11 bases lay in between. Germline CDR1 and CDR2: MNHEY and SVGAGI. The CDR3 covers 14 residues. It was with 60 Vbeta and 13 Jbeta primers that the PCR ran. Here immunoSEQ multiplex PCR was the method, and the copy in TCRdb shows in-frame clones only, minus some. The table includes fewer than 200,000 clones, over 80% detected once. The specimen sequenced was PBMCs. The chain couples TRBV6-5 to TRBJ1-3; no reliable D call. The sequence was obtained from a woman between 45 and 65 years old in good health and CMV-seropositive. The CDR3 spells CASSQTGTGNTIYF. The CDR3, as DNA: TGTGCCAGCAGCCAGACGGGGACTGGAAACACCATATATTTT.